This TCR beta chain was recorded in a study of tumor and adjacent non-tumor tissue in lung cancer. Germline lookup yields CDR1 SNHLY and CDR2 FYNNEI. The CDR3 is made up of 14 amino acids. RNA was extracted from bulk tissue without any cell sorting. Newly diagnosed lung cancer patients had thoracic surgery in China, August–late 2014, without prior chemotherapy. A modified ARM-PCR protocol with three rounds of nested PCR amplified TCRbeta. TCRdb analysed the multiplex PCR reads with MiXCR anew, one entry per CDR3 protein. The sample yields around 66,000 distinct CDR3 sequences, 55% to 85% seen once. Study-level findings and limits: Top 100 clones took a larger repertoire share in normal lung.

Worth noting for this clonotype: Its target is unknown. The junction departs from the called germline gene at one end, perhaps through a read error.

The V and J genes are TRBV2 and TRBJ2-7; 11 nucleotides match TRBD2. This clonotype was obtained from a man in his sixties with non-small cell lung cancer. Sequencing was done on a sample of lung tumor tissue. DNA for the CDR3: TGTGCCAGCAGTGAAACTAGCGGGAGCTACGGGCAGTACTTC. Translated, it gives CASSETSGSYGQYF.